What follows describes a single TCR beta chain. Authors' methods: Scientists estimated how many nucleated cells there were by amplifying reference gene primers. Sequencing was performed with immunoSEQ multiplex PCR; in TCRdb, only in-frame clones are kept and a portion is missing. The V and J calls and clone size were taken over from that table, and D and trimming were inferred from the DNA. Of about 390,000 clones in the sample, 85% to 90% are singletons; the top ten hold roughly 10%. The data originate from a study of blood T cell repertoires in COVID-19. The sequencing input was PBMCs or T cells enriched from blood (not recorded which). This TCR came from a woman aged 50 to 60 who had recovered from COVID-19.

This CDR3 reads CASSGLGLYEQYF. In nucleotides, the CDR3 is TGTGCCAGCAGTGGACTAGGGTTGTACGAGCAGTACTTC. The chain carries TRBV6-2 or TRBV6-3 and TRBJ2-7; the match to TRBD2 covers 7 bases. Germline V gene sequence: CDR1 MNHEY, CDR2 SVGEGT. V gave up 5 bases and J gave up 4 bases; unmatched junction bases: 5. This CDR3 contains 13 residues.